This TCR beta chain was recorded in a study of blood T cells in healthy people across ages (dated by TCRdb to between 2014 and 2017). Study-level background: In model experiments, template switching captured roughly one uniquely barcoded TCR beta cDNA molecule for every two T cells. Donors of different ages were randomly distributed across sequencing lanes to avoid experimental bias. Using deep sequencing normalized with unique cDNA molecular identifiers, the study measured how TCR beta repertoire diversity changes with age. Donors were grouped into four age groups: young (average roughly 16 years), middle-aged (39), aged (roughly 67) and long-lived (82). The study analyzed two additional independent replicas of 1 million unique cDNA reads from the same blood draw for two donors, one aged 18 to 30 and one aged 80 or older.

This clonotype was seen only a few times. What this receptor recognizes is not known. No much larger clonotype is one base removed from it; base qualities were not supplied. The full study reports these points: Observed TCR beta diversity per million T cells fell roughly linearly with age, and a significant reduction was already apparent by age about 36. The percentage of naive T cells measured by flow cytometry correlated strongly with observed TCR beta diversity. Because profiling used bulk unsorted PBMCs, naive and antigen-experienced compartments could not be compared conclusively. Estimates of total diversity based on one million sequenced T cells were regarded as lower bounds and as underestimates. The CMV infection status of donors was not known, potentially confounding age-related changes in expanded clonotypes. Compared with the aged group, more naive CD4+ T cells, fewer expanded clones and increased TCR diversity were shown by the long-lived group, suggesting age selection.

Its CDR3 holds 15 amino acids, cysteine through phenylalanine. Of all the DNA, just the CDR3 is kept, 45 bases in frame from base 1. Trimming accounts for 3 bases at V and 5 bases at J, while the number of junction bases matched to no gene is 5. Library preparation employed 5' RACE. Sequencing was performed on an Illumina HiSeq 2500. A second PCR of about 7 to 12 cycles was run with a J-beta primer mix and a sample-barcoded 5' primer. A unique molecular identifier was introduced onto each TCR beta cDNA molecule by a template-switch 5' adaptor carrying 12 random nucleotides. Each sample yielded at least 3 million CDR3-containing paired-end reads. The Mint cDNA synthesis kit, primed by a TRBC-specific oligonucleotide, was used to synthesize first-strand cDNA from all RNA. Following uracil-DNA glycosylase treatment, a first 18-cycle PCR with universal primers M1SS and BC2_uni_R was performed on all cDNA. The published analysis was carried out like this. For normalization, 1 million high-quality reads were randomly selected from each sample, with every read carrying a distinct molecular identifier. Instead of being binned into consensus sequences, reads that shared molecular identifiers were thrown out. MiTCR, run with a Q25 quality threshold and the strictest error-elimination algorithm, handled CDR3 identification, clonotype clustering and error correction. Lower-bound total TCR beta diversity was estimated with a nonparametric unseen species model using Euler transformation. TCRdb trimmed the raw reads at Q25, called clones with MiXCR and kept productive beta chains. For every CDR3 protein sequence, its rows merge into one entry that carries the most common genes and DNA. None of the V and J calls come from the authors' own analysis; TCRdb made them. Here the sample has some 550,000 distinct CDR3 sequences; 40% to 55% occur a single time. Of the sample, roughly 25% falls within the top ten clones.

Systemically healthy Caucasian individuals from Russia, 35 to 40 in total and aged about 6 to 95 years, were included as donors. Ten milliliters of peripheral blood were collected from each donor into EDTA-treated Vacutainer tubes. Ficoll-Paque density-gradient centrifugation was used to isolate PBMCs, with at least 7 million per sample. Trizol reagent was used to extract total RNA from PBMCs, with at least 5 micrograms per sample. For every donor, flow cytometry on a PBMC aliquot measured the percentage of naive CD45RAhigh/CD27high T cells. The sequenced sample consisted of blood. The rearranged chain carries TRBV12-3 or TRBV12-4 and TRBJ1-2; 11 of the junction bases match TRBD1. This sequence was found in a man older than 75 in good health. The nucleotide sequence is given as TGTGCCAGCAGTTTGCCCGGGACAGGGGGTTATGGCTACACCTTC. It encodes CASSLPGTGGYGYTF.